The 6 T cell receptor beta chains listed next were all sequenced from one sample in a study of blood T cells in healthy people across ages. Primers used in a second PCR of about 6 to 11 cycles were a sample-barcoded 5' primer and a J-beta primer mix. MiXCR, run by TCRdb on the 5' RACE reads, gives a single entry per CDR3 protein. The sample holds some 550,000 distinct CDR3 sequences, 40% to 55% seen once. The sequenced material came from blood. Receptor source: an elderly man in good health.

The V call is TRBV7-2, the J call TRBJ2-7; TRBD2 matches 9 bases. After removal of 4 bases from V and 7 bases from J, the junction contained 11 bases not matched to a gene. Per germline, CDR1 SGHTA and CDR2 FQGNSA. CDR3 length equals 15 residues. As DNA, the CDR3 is TGTGCCAGCAGCTCTTTAGCGGGAGCCGATTGGGAGCAGTACTTC. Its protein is CASSSLAGADWEQYF.

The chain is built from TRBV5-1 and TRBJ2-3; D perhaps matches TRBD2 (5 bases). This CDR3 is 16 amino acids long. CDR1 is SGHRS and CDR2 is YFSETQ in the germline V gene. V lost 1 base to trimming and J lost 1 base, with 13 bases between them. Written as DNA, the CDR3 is TGCGCCAGCAGCTTGACGGCGACTAAGGGCACAGATACGCAGTATTTT. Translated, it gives CASSLTATKGTDTQYF.

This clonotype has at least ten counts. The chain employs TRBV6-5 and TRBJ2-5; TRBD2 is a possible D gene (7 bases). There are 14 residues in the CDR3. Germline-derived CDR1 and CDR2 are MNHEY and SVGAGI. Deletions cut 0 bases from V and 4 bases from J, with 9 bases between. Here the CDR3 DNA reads TGTGCCAGCAGTTACTCCGGGGGGCGAGAGACCCAGTACTTC. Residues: CASSYSGGRETQYF.

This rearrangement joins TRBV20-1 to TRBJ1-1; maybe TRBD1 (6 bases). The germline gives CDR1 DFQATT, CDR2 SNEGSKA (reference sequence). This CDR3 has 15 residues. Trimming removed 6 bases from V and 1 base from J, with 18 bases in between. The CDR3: CSARKQGGGNTEAFF. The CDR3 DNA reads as TGCAGTGCACGAAAACAGGGCGGTGGGAACACTGAAGCTTTCTTT.

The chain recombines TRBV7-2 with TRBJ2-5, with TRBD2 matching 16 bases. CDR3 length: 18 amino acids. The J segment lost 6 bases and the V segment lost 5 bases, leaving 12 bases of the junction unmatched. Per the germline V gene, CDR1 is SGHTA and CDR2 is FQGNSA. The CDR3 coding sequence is TGTGCCAGCAGCCTATCTCCGGGACTAGCGGGAGGGGGGAAGACCCAGTACTTC. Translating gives CASSLSPGLAGGGKTQYF. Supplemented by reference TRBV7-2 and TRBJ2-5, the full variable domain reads GAGVSQSPSNKVTEKGKDVELRCDPISGHTALYWYRQSLGQGLEFLIYFQGNSAPDKSGLPSDRFSAERTGGSVSTLTIQRTQQEDSAVYLCASSLSPGLAGGGKTQYFGPGTRLLVL.

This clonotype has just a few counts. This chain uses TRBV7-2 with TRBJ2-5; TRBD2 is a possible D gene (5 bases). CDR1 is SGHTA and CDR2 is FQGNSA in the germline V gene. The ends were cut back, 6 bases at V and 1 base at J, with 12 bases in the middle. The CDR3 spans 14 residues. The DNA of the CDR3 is TGTGCCAGCAGGTCGGGCGGGCCCCAAGAGACCCAGTACTTC. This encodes CASRSGGPQETQYF.